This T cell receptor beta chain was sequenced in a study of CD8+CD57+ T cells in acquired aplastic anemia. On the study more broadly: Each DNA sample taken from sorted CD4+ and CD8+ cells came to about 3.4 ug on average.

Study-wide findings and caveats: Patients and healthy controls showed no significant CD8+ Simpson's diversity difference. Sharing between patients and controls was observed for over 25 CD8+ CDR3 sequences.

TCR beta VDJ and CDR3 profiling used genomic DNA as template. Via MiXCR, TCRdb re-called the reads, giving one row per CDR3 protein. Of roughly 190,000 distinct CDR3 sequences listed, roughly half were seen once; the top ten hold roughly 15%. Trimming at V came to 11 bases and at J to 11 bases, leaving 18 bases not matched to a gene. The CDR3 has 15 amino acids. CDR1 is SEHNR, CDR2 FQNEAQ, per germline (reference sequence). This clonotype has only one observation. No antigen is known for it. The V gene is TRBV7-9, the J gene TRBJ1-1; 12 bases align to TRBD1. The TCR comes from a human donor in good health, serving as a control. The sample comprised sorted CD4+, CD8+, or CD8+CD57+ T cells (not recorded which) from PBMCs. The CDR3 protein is CAGQMGQGAMHYAFF. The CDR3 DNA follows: TGTGCCGGCCAAATGGGACAGGGGGCTATGCACTATGCTTTCTTT.